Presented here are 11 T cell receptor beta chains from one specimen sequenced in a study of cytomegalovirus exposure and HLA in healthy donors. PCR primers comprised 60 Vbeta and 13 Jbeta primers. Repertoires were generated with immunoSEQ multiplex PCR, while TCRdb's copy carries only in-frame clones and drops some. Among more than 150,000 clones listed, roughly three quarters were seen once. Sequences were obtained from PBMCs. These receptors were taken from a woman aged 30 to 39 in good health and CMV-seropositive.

This CDR3 reads CASSPTSPGGQGTYEQYF. In nucleotides, the CDR3 is TGCGCCAGCAGTCCTACCTCACCCGGGGGACAGGGGACCTACGAGCAGTACTTC. The chain joins TRBV10-1 to TRBJ2-7; 10 bases agree with TRBD1. Germline CDR1 reads WNHNN; CDR2 reads SYGVQD (reference sequence). V was pared by 5 bases and J by 2 bases, with 15 bases of the junction left unmatched. This CDR3 region has 18 residues.

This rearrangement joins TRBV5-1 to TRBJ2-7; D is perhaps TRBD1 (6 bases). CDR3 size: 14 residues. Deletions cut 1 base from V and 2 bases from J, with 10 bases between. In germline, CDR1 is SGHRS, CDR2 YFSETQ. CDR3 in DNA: TGCGCCAGCAGCTTGCACGACAGGCCCTACGAGCAGTACTTC. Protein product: CASSLHDRPYEQYF.

Written as DNA, the CDR3 is TGTGCCAGCAGCTTAGAACTAGCGGGGCACACAGATACGCAGTATTTT. This translates into CASSLELAGHTDTQYF. J is TRBJ2-3 and V is TRBV7-9; 10 nucleotides agree with TRBD2. After removal of 1 base from V and 2 bases from J, the junction contained 3 bases not matched to a gene. Germline V gives CDR1 SEHNR, CDR2 FQNEAQ (reference sequence). The length of the CDR3 is 16 residues.

This CDR3 reads CASSLLRAGDRSYEQYF. The CDR3 nucleotides read TGTGCCAGCAGTTTACTCAGAGCGGGGGACCGATCTTACGAGCAGTACTTC. The chain recombines TRBV27 with TRBJ2-7, with 8 bases that match TRBD2. With V trimmed by 2 bases and J by 4 bases, 13 bases remained unmatched. Germline assignment: CDR1 MNHEY and CDR2 SMNVEV (reference sequence). The CDR3 covers 17 residues.

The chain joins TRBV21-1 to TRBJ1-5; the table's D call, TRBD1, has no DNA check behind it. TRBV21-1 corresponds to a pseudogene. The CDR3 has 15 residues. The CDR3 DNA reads TGTGCCAGCATTCTTACAGGGAGTCGCAATCAGCCCCAGCATTTT. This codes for CASILTGSRNQPQHF.

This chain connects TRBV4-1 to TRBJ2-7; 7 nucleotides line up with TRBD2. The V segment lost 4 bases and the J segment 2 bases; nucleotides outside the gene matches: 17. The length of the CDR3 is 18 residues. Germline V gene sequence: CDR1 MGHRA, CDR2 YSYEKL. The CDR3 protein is CASSPFPPGRGLTYEQYF. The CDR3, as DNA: TGCGCCAGCAGCCCTTTTCCGCCGGGGCGGGGGTTGACCTACGAGCAGTACTTC.

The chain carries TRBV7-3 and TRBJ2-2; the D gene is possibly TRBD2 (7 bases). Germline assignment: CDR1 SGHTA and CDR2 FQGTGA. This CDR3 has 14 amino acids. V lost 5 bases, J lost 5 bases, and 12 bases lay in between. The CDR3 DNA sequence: TGTGCCAGCAGCGGGGGGGCGGGTACCGGGGAGCTGTTTTTT. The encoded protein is CASSGGAGTGELFF.

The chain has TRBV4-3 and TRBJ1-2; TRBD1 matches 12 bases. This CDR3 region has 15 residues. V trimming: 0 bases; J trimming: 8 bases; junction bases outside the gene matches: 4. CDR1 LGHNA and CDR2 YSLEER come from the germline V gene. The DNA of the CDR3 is TGCGCCAGCAGCCAAGATAGGGACAGGGGGCGAGGCTACACCTTC. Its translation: CASSQDRDRGRGYTF.

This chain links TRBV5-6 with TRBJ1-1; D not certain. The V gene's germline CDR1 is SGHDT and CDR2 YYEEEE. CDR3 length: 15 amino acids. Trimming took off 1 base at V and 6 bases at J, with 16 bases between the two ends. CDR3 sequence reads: CASSLRREWNSEAFF. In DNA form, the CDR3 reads TGTGCCAGCAGCTTGCGGAGGGAATGGAATTCTGAAGCTTTCTTT.

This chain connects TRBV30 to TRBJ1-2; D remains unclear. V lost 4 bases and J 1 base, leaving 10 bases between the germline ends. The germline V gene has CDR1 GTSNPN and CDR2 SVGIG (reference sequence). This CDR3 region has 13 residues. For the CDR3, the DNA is TGTGCCTGGAAGGACTTTATTAACTATGGCTACACCTTC. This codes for CAWKDFINYGYTF.

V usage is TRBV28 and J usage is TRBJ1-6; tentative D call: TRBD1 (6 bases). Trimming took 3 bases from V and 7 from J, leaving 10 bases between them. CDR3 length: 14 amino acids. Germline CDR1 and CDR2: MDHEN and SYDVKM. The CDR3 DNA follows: TGTGCCAGCAGTTTCATGACAGGAAATTCACCCCTCCACTTT. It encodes CASSFMTGNSPLHF.